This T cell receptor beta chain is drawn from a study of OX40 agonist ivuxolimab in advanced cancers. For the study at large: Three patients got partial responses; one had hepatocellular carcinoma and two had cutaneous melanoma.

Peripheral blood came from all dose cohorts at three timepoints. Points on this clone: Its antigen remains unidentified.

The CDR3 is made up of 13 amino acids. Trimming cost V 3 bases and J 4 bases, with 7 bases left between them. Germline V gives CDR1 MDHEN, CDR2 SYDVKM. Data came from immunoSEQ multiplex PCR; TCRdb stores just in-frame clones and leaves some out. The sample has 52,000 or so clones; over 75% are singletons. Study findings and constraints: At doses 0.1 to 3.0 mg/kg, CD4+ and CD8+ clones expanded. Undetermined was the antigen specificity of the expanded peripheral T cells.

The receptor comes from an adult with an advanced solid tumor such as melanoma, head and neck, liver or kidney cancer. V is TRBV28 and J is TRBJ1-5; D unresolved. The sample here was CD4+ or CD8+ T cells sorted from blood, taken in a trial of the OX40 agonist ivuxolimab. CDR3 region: CASSFGPNQPQHF. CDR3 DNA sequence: TGTGCCAGCAGTTTCGGCCCTAATCAGCCCCAGCATTTT. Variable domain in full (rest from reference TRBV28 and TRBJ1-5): DVKVTQSSRYLVKRTGEKVFLECVQDMDHENMFWYRQDPGLGLRLIYFSYDVKMKEKGDIPEGYSVSREKKERFSLILESASTNQTSMYLCASSFGPNQPQHFGDGTRLSIL.